These 2 T cell receptor beta chains share one sample of origin, sequenced in a study of T cell responses to AZD1222 COVID-19 vaccine. Here immunoSEQ multiplex PCR was the method, and the copy in TCRdb shows in-frame clones only, minus some. The profile shows over 95,000 clones, 88% of them singletons. Sequenced here: peripheral blood, sampled 28 days after the second AZD1222 dose. Receptor source: an adult who received the AZD1222 COVID-19 vaccine.

The gene calls are TRBV19 and TRBJ1-5, with 7 bases matching TRBD1. The germline V gene encodes CDR1 LNHDA and CDR2 SQIVND (reference sequence). The CDR3 contains 14 residues. J lost 5 bases, V lost 6 bases, and 7 bases had no gene match. The CDR3 reads CASSLQGRDQPQHF. The CDR3 coding sequence is TGTGCCAGTAGCCTACAGGGGCGCGATCAGCCCCAGCATTTT.

V gene TRBV19 combines with J gene TRBJ1-2; TRBD1 aligns across 7 bases. The germline CDR1 and CDR2 sequences are LNHDA and SQIVND (reference sequence). CDR3 length equals 17 residues. The V segment lost 5 bases and the J segment 1 base; nucleotides outside the gene matches: 13. Here the CDR3 DNA reads TGTGCCAGTAGTGCAATTTCTTCCGGGACAGTTAACTATGGCTACACCTTC. It translates to CASSAISSGTVNYGYTF.